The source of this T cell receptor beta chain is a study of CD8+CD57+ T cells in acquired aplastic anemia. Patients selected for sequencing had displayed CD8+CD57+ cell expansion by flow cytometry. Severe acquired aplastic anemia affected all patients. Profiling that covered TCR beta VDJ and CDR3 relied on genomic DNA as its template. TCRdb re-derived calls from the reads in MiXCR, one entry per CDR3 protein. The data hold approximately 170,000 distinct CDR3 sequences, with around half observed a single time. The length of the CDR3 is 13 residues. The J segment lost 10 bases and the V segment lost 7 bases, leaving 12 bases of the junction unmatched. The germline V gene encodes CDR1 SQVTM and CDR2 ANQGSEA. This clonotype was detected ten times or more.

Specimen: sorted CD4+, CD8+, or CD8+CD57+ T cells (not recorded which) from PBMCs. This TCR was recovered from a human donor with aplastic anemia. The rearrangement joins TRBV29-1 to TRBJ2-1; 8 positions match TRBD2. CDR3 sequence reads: CSGKGTSPGEQFF. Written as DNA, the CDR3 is TGCAGCGGGAAGGGGACTAGTCCCGGGGAGCAGTTCTTC.